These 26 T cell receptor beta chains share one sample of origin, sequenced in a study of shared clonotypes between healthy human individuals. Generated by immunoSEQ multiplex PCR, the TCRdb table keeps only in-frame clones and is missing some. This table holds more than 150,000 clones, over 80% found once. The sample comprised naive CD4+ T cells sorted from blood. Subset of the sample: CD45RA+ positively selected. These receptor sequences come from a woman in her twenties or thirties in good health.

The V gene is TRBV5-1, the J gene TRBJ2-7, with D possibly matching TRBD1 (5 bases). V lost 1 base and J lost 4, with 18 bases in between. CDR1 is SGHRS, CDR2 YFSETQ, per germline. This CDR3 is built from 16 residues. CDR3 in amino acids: CASSLLASGLTYEQYF. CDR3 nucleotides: TGCGCCAGCAGCTTGCTGGCGTCAGGGCTGACTTACGAGCAGTACTTC.

The CDR3 nucleotides are TGCAGCGTTGGAGTCCAAGAGACCCAGTACTTC. This encodes CSVGVQETQYF. The rearrangement links TRBV29-1 to TRBJ2-5; D unresolved. This CDR3 has 11 residues. Trimming left V 4 bases short and J 1 base short, with 4 bases between. Germline CDR1 and CDR2: SQVTM and ANQGSEA.

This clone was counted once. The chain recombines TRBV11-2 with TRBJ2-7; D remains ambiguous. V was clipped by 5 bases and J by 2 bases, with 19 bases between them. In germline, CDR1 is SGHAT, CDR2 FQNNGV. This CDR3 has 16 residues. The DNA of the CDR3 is TGTGCCAGCAGCCCGACCAAACGGGTGAGGACCTACGAGCAGTACTTC. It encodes CASSPTKRVRTYEQYF. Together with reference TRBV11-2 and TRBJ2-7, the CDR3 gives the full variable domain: EAGVAQSPRYKIIEKRQSVAFWCNPISGHATLYWYQQILGQGPKLLIQFQNNGVVDDSQLPKDRFSAERLKGVDSTLKIQPAKLEDSAVYLCASSPTKRVRTYEQYFGPGTRLTVT.

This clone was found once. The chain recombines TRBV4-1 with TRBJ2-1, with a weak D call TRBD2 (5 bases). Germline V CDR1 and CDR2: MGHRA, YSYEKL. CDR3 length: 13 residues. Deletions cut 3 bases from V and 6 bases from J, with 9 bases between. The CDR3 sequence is CASSHLAGNEQFF. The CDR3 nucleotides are TGCGCCAGCAGCCACCTGGCGGGCAATGAGCAGTTCTTC.

Here the CDR3 reads CASSGQGYEKLFF. CDR3 sequence (DNA): TGTGCCAGCTCGGGACAGGGGTATGAAAAACTGTTTTTT. V is TRBV2 and J is TRBJ1-4; 10 bases are shared with TRBD1. The CDR3 has 13 amino acids. After removal of 8 bases from V and 6 bases from J, the junction contained 3 bases not matched to a gene. Germline CDR1 reads SNHLY; CDR2 reads FYNNEI. The complete variable domain, with remaining parts taken from reference TRBV2 and TRBJ1-4, reads EPEVTQTPSHQVTQMGQEVILRCVPISNHLYFYWYRQILGQKVEFLVSFYNNEISEKSEIFDDQFSVERPDGSNFTLKIRSTKLEDSAMYFCASSGQGYEKLFFGSGTQLSVL.

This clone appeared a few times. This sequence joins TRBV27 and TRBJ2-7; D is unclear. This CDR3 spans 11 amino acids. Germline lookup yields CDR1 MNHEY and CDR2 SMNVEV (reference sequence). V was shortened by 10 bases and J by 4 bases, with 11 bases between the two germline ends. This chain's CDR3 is CATRNHYEQYF. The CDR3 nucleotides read TGTGCCACCCGGAACCATTACGAGCAGTACTTC.

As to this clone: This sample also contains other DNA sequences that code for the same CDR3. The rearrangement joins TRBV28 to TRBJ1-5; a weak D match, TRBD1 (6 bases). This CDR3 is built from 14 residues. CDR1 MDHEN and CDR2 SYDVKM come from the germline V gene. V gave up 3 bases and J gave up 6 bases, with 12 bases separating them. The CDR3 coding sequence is TGTGCCAGCAGTTTCGGGGGCGCCGGTCAGCCCCAGCATTTT. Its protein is CASSFGGAGQPQHF.

The CDR3, as DNA: TGTGCCAGCACCCCCCGGGTCGGATCCTACGAGCAGTACTTC. This gives the protein CASTPRVGSYEQYF. This chain uses TRBV27 with TRBJ2-7, with D unresolved. The germline V gene has CDR1 MNHEY and CDR2 SMNVEV (reference sequence). V gave up 7 bases and J gave up 1 base, with 14 bases separating them. CDR3 length: 14 amino acids.

CDR3 residues: CASSLDRPPQPQHF. The CDR3 DNA follows: TGTGCCAGCAGCCTCGACAGGCCCCCCCAGCCCCAGCATTTT. This chain uses TRBV28 with TRBJ1-5; tentative D call: TRBD1 (6 bases). The CDR3 has 14 residues. Between the trimmed V and J ends, which lost 6 bases and 7 bases, there was a span of 16 bases. Germline CDR1 and CDR2: MDHEN and SYDVKM.

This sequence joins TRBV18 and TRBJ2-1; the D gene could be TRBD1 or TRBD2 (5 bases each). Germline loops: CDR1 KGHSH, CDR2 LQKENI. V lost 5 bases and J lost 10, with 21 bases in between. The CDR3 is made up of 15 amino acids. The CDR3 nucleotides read TGTGCCAGCTCAAGCGACGGGACGGGAAGCTCGGAGCAGTTCTTC. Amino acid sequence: CASSSDGTGSSEQFF.

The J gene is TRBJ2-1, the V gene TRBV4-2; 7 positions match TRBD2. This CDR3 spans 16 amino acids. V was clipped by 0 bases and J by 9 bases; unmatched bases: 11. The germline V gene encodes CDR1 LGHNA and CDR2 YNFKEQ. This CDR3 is CASSQDSSIGRGEQFF. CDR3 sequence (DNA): TGTGCCAGCAGCCAAGATAGTAGTATAGGGAGGGGTGAGCAGTTCTTC.

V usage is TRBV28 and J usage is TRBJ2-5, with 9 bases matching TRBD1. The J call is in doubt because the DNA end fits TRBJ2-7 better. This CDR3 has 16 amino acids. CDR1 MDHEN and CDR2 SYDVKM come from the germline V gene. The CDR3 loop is CATTGGLGTGFYEQYF. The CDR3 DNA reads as TGTGCCACCACCGGAGGGCTCGGGACAGGGTTTTACGAGCAGTACTTC.

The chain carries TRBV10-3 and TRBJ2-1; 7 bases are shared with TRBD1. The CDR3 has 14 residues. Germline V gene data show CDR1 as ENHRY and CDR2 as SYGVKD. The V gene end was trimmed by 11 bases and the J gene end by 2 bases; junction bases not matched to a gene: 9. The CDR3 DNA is TGTGCCGCCAAGCCAGGGACAGCCTACAATGAGCAGTTCTTC. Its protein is CAAKPGTAYNEQFF.

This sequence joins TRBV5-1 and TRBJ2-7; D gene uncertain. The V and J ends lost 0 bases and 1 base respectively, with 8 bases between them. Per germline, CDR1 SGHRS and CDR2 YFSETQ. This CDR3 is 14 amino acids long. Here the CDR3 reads CASSLAPVSYEQYF. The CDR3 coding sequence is TGCGCCAGCAGCTTGGCTCCAGTGTCCTACGAGCAGTACTTC.

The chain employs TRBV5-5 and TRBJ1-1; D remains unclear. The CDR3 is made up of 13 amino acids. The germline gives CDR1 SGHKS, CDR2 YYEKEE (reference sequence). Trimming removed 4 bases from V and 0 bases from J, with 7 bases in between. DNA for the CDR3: TGTGCCAGCAGCATGACACTGAACACTGAAGCTTTCTTT. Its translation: CASSMTLNTEAFF.

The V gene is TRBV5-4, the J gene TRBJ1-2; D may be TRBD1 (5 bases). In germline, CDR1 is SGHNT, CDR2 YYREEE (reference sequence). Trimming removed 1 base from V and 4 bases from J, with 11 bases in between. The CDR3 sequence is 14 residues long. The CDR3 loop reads CASSLSRGGYGYTF. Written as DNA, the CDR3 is TGTGCCAGCAGCTTGTCGAGGGGAGGCTATGGCTACACCTTC.

CDR3 DNA sequence: TGTGCCAGCAGTCCCCAGGGGGGGAACACTGAAGCTTTCTTT. It codes for CASSPQGGNTEAFF. This chain joins TRBV6-4 and TRBJ1-1; TRBD1 matches at 7 bases. This CDR3 region has 14 residues. V dropped 5 bases and J dropped 1; count of bases not matched to a gene: 4. The germline gives CDR1 MRHNA, CDR2 SNTAGT.

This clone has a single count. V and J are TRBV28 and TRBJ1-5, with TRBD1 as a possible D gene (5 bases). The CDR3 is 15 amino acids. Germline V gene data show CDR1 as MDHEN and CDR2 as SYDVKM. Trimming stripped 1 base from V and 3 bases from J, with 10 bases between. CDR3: CASSLSGAPNQPQHF. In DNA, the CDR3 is TGTGCCAGCAGTTTATCTGGGGCGCCCAATCAGCCCCAGCATTTT.

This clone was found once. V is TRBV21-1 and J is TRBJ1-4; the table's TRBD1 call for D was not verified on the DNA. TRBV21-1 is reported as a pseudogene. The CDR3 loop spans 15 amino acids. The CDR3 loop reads CASSENRGGEEKLFF. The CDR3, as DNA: TGTGCCAGCAGCGAGAACAGGGGTGGGGAAGAAAAACTGTTTTTT.

The CDR3 loop reads CASSSAGSGLQYF. The CDR3 DNA is TGTGCCAGCAGCTCCGCGGGCTCCGGCCTCCAGTATTTT. V is TRBV7-7 and J is TRBJ2-3; maybe TRBD2 (5 bases). V lost 4 bases to trimming and J lost 12 bases, with 17 bases between them. The CDR3 has 13 residues. The germline CDR1 and CDR2 sequences are SSHAT and FNYEAQ (reference sequence).

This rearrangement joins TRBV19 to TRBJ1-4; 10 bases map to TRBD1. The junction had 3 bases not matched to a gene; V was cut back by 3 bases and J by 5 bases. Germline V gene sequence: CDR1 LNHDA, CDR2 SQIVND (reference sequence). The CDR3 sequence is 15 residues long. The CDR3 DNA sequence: TGTGCCAGTAGTATCCCGGGACAGGGGAATGAAAAACTGTTTTTT. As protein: CASSIPGQGNEKLFF.

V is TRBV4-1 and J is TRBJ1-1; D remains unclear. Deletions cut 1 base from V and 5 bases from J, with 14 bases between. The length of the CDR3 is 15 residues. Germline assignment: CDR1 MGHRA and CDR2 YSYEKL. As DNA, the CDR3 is TGCGCCAGCAGCCAAGCCCCGGGAGTGGGGACTGAAGCTTTCTTT. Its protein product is CASSQAPGVGTEAFF.

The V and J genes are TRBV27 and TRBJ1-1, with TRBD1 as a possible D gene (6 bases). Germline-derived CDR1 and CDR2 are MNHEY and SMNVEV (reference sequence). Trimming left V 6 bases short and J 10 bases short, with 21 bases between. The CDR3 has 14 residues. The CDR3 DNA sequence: TGTGCCAGCAGCCAGCGGGGGGGCGCCGGGGGAGCTTTCTTT. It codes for CASSQRGGAGGAFF.

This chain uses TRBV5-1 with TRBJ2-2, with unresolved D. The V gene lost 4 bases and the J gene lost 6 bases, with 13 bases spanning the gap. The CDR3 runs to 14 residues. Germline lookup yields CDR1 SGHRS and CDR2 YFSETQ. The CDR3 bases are TGCGCCAGCAGCCTGTACTCACGGTCCGGGGAGCTGTTTTTT. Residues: CASSLYSRSGELFF.

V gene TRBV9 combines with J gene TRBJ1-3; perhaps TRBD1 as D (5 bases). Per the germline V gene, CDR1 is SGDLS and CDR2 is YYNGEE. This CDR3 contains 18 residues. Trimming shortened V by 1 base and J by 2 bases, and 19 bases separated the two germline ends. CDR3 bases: TGTGCCAGCAGCGTAATCCCCACAGGCAGGTTAGCTGGAAACACCATATATTTT. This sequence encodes CASSVIPTGRLAGNTIYF.

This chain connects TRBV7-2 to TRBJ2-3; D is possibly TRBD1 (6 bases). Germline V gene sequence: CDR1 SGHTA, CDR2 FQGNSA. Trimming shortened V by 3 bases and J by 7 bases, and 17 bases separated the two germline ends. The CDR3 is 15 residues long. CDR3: CASSFGDRRENTQYF. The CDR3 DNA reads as TGTGCCAGCAGCTTCGGCGACAGGAGAGAGAATACGCAGTATTTT.